This T cell receptor beta chain was obtained from a study of tumor-infiltrating lymphocytes in localized non-small cell lung cancer. CDR1 is MNHNY, CDR2 SVGAGI, per germline (reference sequence). The CDR3 is 14 residues long. The J segment lost 0 bases and the V segment lost 5 bases, leaving 2 bases of the junction unmatched. In this sample, this clone turned up a few times. Profiled with immunoSEQ multiplex PCR; TCRdb holds only in-frame clones, not every one. The table includes about 8,500 clones, about 77% detected once. The clonotype was recovered from a human donor with non-small cell lung cancer. V gene TRBV6-6 combines with J gene TRBJ1-1; 8 bases map to TRBD1. The specimen was uninvolved lung tissue not adjacent to the tumor. CDR3 residues: CASSPGGVNTEAFF. CDR3 DNA: TGTGCCAGCAGTCCAGGGGGCGTGAACACTGAAGCTTTCTTT.